The source of this TCR beta chain is a study of Ad26.COV2.S vaccination and SARS-CoV-2 variants. Study observations and caveats: Vaccine recipients posted higher spike-specific TCR breadth than their placebo counterparts.

This clone was detected once. Its antigen is unknown. Treatment denoted: roughly 20 received Ad26.COV2.S at low or high dose, single or two shots; several received placebo; per-sample allocation not given. On day 63 after the first injection, vaccine and placebo recipients gave samples. The individual, an adult aged 18-55 years, was a donor in Boston. This CDR3 has 15 residues. The V and J ends lost 4 bases and 6 bases respectively, with 15 bases between them. The germline CDR1 and CDR2 sequences are SGHTA and FQGTGA. The protocol was immunoSEQ multiplex PCR, while the TCRdb copy is restricted to in-frame clones and leaves out a portion. The sample holds about 400,000 clones, 83% seen once.

The chain joins TRBV7-3 to TRBJ2-2; D is unclear. This specimen consisted of peripheral blood, obtained in a trial of Ad26.COV2.S vaccine versus placebo. This sequence originates from a person between 18 and 60 years old who received the Ad26.COV2.S COVID-19 vaccine or a placebo. DNA of the CDR3: TGTGCCAGCAGCTCTCTAGTAAATATCGCCGGGGAGCTGTTTTTT. It yields the protein CASSSLVNIAGELFF.